This paragraph covers one T cell receptor beta chain sequence. Its antigen remains undetermined. Base qualities were left out, and no much larger clone turns up one base away. All of the isolated RNA was reverse transcribed with the High Capacity cDNA Reverse Transcription Kit, so expressed TCRB transcripts were sequenced. Deep immunoSEQ sequencing was applied to naive, central memory and regulatory T cell samples, giving an average of approximately 4 million total reads per sample. Sorted cells were lysed in RLT buffer and RNA was extracted with DNase-treated RNeasy Micro or Mini kits, depending on cell number. To prevent cross-contamination, each cell subset was processed individually, whereas patient and healthy donor samples were processed jointly. Using the immunoSEQ multiplex PCR, TCRB sequences were amplified from cDNA into 87-bp fragments spanning the CDR3 region. Amplicons were sequenced on the Illumina HiSeq platform. On the study's bioinformatics: PCR bias was computationally corrected using synthetic template baselines, reads within Hamming distance 2 were collapsed, and singletons that could not be merged were discarded. By aligning reads against IMGT, V, D and J genes, CDR3 length, and insertions or deletions at six rearrangement sites were assigned. Within each subset, clonotype counts were normalized to sorted cell number, and only after that were true diversity and Gini coefficients computed with the tcR R package. The overlap coefficient, calculated on TCRB nucleotide sequences, was used to quantify repertoire sharing. Out-of-frame TCRB sequences from naive cells were analyzed to stand in for the pre-selection repertoire. Sourced from immuneACCESS, this table was stored by TCRdb with only in-frame sequences that have V and J called. A share of the clones is absent; for the studies checked, an unresolved V gene accounts for under half, and the remainder has no known explanation. V, J and clone size reflect that table, while D and trimming were determined from the DNA. Counted in this sample were hundreds of thousands of clones; approximately 9.9% of them appeared once. Just over 0.015% of the sample comes from the top ten.

The CDR3 runs 18 residues from the cysteine to the phenylalanine. Only the CDR3 region is kept as DNA, spanning 54 bases read in frame from base 1. CDR1 and CDR2, per the germline V gene, are SGHTA and FQGNSA. Compared with germline, V lacks 1 base and J lacks 5 bases; bases without a gene match: 7. The data were obtained in a study of beta chain features in type 1 diabetes (dated by TCRdb to 2017 to 2018). About the investigation overall: Mean age, gender distribution, total cell number and subset yield did not differ between patients and healthy donors. The study compared the TCRB repertoires of sorted circulating CD4+ T cell subsets in recently diagnosed type 1 diabetes patients with those in matched healthy donors. A total of about 100,000,000 sorted cells were examined across all samples, and RNA yield correlated strongly with the number of cells per subset. Regulatory and stem cell-like memory subsets were isolated from only 8 patients and about eight healthy donors, whereas naive and central memory subsets came from all 30 or so donors. Beyond this particular receptor, the publication reports: Patients with type 1 diabetes made fewer insertions and deleted more nucleotides at VDJ recombination sites, implying thymic rearrangement abnormalities. PCR might favor shorter templates, but patient and control samples were amplified and corrected together, so any skew would affect both groups equally. In all four CD4+ subsets, TCRB CDR3 length was moderately but significantly shorter in type 1 diabetes patients. Only small numbers of individuals were included in the HLA sub-analyses, which left unresolved whether HLA type had any influence on TCRB rearrangement. The naive, central memory and regulatory TCRB repertoires appeared to resemble one another more closely among patients than among healthy donors. Sequencing cDNA rather than genomic DNA could over-represent highly expressing activated cells, although activation and CD3 levels did not differ between groups.

Each donor gave one peripheral blood draw, averaging roughly 0.11 L, which was collected into heparinised tubes. A BD FACSAria II was used to sort naive, central memory, regulatory and stem cell-like memory CD4+ T cells with a panel that included CD45RO, CCR7, CD25, CD127, CD95 and CD27. All sorted populations exceeded 95% purity. Right away, PBMCs were isolated by Lymphoprep density gradient centrifugation and were stained directly, with no culture step. To minimize batch effects, samples were stained and sorted in pairs, one healthy donor with one patient per experiment. The sequenced sample was naive CD4+ T cells from blood. Reading the label with the study, this specimen's cell subset or site is: true naive CD4+ T cells. This sequence was found in a woman in her 30s in good health. The chain is assembled from TRBV7-2 and TRBJ2-1; 14 junctional bases match TRBD2. Here the CDR3 is given as CASSLGTSGRWADNEQFF. In nucleotide form, the sequence is TGTGCCAGCAGCTTAGGGACTAGCGGGAGGTGGGCGGACAATGAGCAGTTCTTC.